These 3 T cell receptor beta chains were sequenced from one sample in a study of blood T cells in healthy people across ages. A second PCR of about 7 to 12 cycles used a sample-barcoded 5' primer and a J-beta primer mix. TCRdb redid the calling of the 5' RACE reads with MiXCR, one entry per CDR3 protein. In the table there are under 2 million distinct CDR3 sequences, about 31% of which are singletons. Sequencing used blood. These receptors were taken from a woman aged 25 to 45 in good health.

The sample holds a few counts of this clonotype. The J gene is TRBJ1-2, the V gene TRBV4-1; the D is unclear. Trimming removed 3 bases at V and 4 bases at J, with 9 bases between. CDR3 length: 13 amino acids. In germline, CDR1 is MGHRA, CDR2 YSYEKL. CDR3 sequence reads: CASSHQGTYGYTF. The DNA of the CDR3 is TGCGCCAGCAGCCACCAAGGCACCTATGGCTACACCTTC.

This clonotype was counted a few times. The chain couples TRBV9 to TRBJ2-3; possible D gene TRBD2, 6 bases. Between the trimmed V and J ends, which lost 7 bases and 0 bases, there was a span of 18 bases. CDR1 is SGDLS and CDR2 is YYNGEE in the germline V gene. The CDR3 contains 16 residues. CDR3 bases: TGTGCCAGCTCCACCCGGGGGAGTCCCAGCACAGATACGCAGTATTTT. The encoded protein is CASSTRGSPSTDTQYF.

V usage is TRBV15 and J usage is TRBJ2-1; D tentatively reads TRBD1 or TRBD2 (5 bases each). The CDR3 extends over 16 amino acids. CDR1 and CDR2 from the germline V gene are LNHNV and YYDKDF (reference sequence). The V end was cut by 5 bases, the J end by 1 base, with 15 bases between. The CDR3 DNA sequence: TGTGCCACCAGCCTCCATTGGGGGAGTTCCTACAATGAGCAGTTCTTC. It specifies CATSLHWGSSYNEQFF.